Detailed here is one TCR beta chain. The table lists this clonotype with many counts. Its antigen is not yet known. The sample holds no much larger clone one base away, and base qualities are not on file. TCRdb names Illumina HiSeq 2500 as the instrument used. Quantitative 5'-RACE with molecular barcodes was the method used to prepare the TCR beta libraries. As for the authors' bioinformatics: A new computational method, built on a probabilistic model of VDJ rearrangement, was used to identify disease-linked TCR variants. Using fastp trimming at Q25 and MiXCR clonotype assembly, TCRdb reanalyzed the public sequencing data and kept in-frame beta chains. Every CDR3 protein is listed once, alongside the most common genes and DNA of its rows. TCRdb's processing, not the study's, gives the V and J calls here. This sample gives about 140,000 distinct CDR3 sequences in total; 10% to 12% of them show up just once. The ten largest make up 4.1% of the sample.

Here V drops 3 bases and J drops 5 bases, and the junction holds 5 bases not matched to any gene. The CDR3, cysteine through phenylalanine, is 15 amino acids long. The CDR3 DNA has 45 bases and is translated from base 1. CDR1 and CDR2 (SGHRS, YFSETQ) derive from the germline V gene. This record comes from a study of CD8 T cells in ankylosing spondylitis (dated by TCRdb to 2015 to 2018). About the full investigation: T cell receptor beta repertoires were profiled in healthy donors and ankylosing spondylitis patients so that disease-linked TCR variants could be found. Samples of peripheral blood were taken, and for ankylosing spondylitis patients, synovial fluid was collected as well. In total, the full study cohort was made up of 85 to 140 healthy donors and 20 to 25 ankylosing spondylitis patients.

What the research found in general, with its limitations: The disease-linked clones were reported to be significantly enriched in matched synovial fluid samples from ankylosing spondylitis patients. Some of the motif variants had been reported before in the synovial fluid and blood of reactive arthritis patients, a finding that suggests common disease-initiation mechanisms. Blood from ankylosing spondylitis patients appeared to be characterized by a TCR beta motif made up of fewer than ten highly homologous amino acid variants. A CD8+ phenotype was shown by the disease-linked clones, which were found at relatively low frequencies in peripheral blood.

The sequenced sample was blood, either unsorted or a sorted T cell fraction (not recorded which). The sequence is built from TRBV5-1 and TRBJ1-4, and TRBD1 matches 9 of the central bases. The TCR comes from a female donor with ankylosing spondylitis or in good health (not recorded which). The nucleotide sequence is given as TGCGCCAGCAGCTGGGGACAGGGACTAAATGAAAAACTGTTTTTT. Its protein reads: CASSWGQGLNEKLFF.